Sequencing of this T cell receptor (beta chain) was carried out in a study of blood T cell repertoires in COVID-19. Study as a whole: Samples of COVID-19 (acute and convalescent) were obtained from the United States, Italy and Spain.

V was pared by 2 bases and J by 3 bases, with 10 bases of the junction left unmatched. This CDR3 comprises 17 residues. Germline V gene sequence: CDR1 LGHNT, CDR2 FRNRAP. Produced via immunoSEQ multiplex PCR; TCRdb's table is partial and in-frame only. The sample lists approximately 100,000 clones, about 84% occurring once. The sequencing input was peripheral blood. The chain uses TRBV12-5 and TRBJ2-1, with 7 positions matching TRBD2. This TCR came from a woman in her 70s with acute or convalescent COVID-19. For the CDR3, the DNA is TGTGCTAGTGGTTTGAGGGCTAGCGGAAATTACTACAATGAGCAGTTCTTC. This gives the protein CASGLRASGNYYNEQFF.